A selection of T cell receptor beta chains follows, all from one sample in a study of control samples from healthy donors and cancer patients. Sequencing used immunoSEQ multiplex PCR; TCRdb keeps in-frame clones, though not all of them. This table holds approximately 220,000 clones, just under 95% found once. Specimen: blood. Every receptor here comes from a man aged 45 to 65 in good health. Both conserved end residues are part of each CDR3. D genes are given only for firm matches. Clone size is shown for a subset of rows, as once, few, many or a class of expanded clone.

D gene	V gene	clone size	J gene	CDR3 protein	CDR3 DNA
-	TRBV5-1	-	TRBJ2-3	CASSLGLPADTQYF	TGCGCCAGCAGCTTGGGACTGCCTGCAGATACGCAGTATTTT
TRBD2	TRBV9	once	TRBJ2-5	CASTSSGGAGETQYF	TGTGCCAGCACGTCTAGCGGGGGGGCAGGAGAGACCCAGTACTTC
-	TRBV6-1	once	TRBJ1-1	CASSESPSLNTEAFF	TGTGCCAGCAGTGAATCCCCTAGTCTGAACACTGAAGCTTTCTTT
TRBD1	TRBV7-9	-	TRBJ1-1	CASSSPRDRGNTEAFF	TGTGCCAGCAGCTCCCCCCGGGACAGGGGTAACACTGAAGCTTTCTTT
TRBD1	TRBV5-1	-	TRBJ1-2	CASSLASAGGYGYTF	TGCGCCAGCAGCTTGGCCTCTGCAGGGGGCTATGGCTACACCTTC
-	TRBV11-3	-	TRBJ2-3	CASSLTGESTDTQYF	TGTGCCAGCAGCTTAACGGGGGAGAGCACAGATACGCAGTATTTT
-	TRBV7-9	-	TRBJ1-1	CASSSGGGGEAFF	TGTGCCAGCAGCTCGGGGGGCGGAGGTGAAGCTTTCTTT
-	TRBV25-1	-	TRBJ1-2	CASSVIGAPYGYTF	TGTGCCAGCAGTGTAATCGGCGCCCCCTATGGCTACACCTTC
TRBD2	TRBV11-1	few	TRBJ2-1	CASSRGTSGNNEQFF	TGTGCCAGCAGCCGCGGGACTAGCGGCAACAATGAGCAGTTCTTC
-	TRBV7-9	-	TRBJ1-4	CAGSGGGNEKLFF	TGTGCCGGCTCGGGGGGCGGTAATGAAAAACTGTTTTTT
TRBD1	TRBV7-9	-	TRBJ1-2	CASSSRGTGDMNYGYTF	TGTGCCAGCAGCTCTAGGGGGACAGGGGACATGAACTATGGCTACACCTTC
TRBD2	TRBV11-2	-	TRBJ2-3	CASSLVAGGPRDTQYF	TGTGCCAGCAGCTTAGTAGCGGGGGGGCCTAGAGATACGCAGTATTTT
TRBD1	TRBV10-3	-	TRBJ1-1	CAISESDREAFF	TGTGCCATCAGTGAGTCGGACAGGGAAGCTTTCTTT
-	TRBV7-9	-	TRBJ1-6	CASSLGLGGSYNSPLHF	TGTGCCAGCAGCCTTGGGTTGGGGGGCTCCTATAATTCACCCCTCCACTTT
-	TRBV28	-	TRBJ1-5	CASTPLGSSDGYQPQHF	TGTGCCAGCACACCTCTGGGAAGCTCGGACGGATATCAGCCCCAGCATTTT
-	TRBV12-3/TRBV12-4	few	TRBJ1-2	CASSYRPGGYTF	TGTGCCAGCAGCTATAGACCTGGGGGCTACACCTTC
TRBD1	TRBV7-3	-	TRBJ2-3	CASSRQGGRTDTQYF	TGTGCCAGCAGTAGACAGGGGGGGAGAACAGATACGCAGTATTTT
-	TRBV18	-	TRBJ1-1	CASSAGTVPGSYTEAFF	TGTGCCAGCTCGGCCGGGACGGTCCCAGGGAGTTACACTGAAGCTTTCTTT
-	TRBV18	-	TRBJ1-6	CASSPDSHNSPLHF	TGTGCCAGCTCACCCGACAGCCATAATTCACCCCTCCACTTT
-	TRBV7-9	-	TRBJ1-1	CASSLGRNTEAFF	TGTGCCAGCAGCTTAGGACGTAACACTGAAGCTTTCTTT
-	TRBV3-1/TRBV3-2	-	TRBJ1-4	CASSQGRDEKLFF	TGTGCCAGCAGCCAAGGGAGGGATGAAAAACTGTTTTTT
-	TRBV3-1/TRBV3-2	-	TRBJ1-3	CASSQGWGISGNTIYF	TGTGCCAGCAGCCAAGGTTGGGGGATCAGTGGAAACACCATATATTTT
-	TRBV4-1	-	TRBJ1-5	CASSQEWTGVGNQPQHF	TGCGCCAGCAGCCAAGAGTGGACCGGGGTTGGCAATCAGCCCCAGCATTTT
-	TRBV6-5	-	TRBJ1-1	CASVPNTEAFF	TGTGCCAGCGTTCCGAACACTGAAGCTTTCTTT
-	TRBV5-1	-	TRBJ2-3	CASSLTTDTQYF	TGCGCCAGCAGCTTGACAACGGATACGCAGTATTTT
TRBD1	TRBV3-1/TRBV3-2	-	TRBJ1-1	CASSQGQGAVTEAFF	TGTGCCAGCAGCCAGGGACAGGGGGCAGTCACTGAAGCTTTCTTT
-	TRBV6-5	-	TRBJ1-2	CASSYYSAADGYTF	TGTGCCAGCAGTTACTATTCGGCCGCGGATGGCTACACCTTC
-	TRBV19	-	TRBJ1-4	CASSRWTAEASTNEKLFF	TGTGCCAGTAGTAGGTGGACAGCCGAAGCTTCAACTAATGAAAAACTGTTTTTT
-	TRBV4-1	-	TRBJ1-2	CASSQVGRVYYTF	TGCGCCAGCAGCCAAGTGGGCAGGGTTTACTACACCTTC
TRBD1	TRBV29-1	-	TRBJ1-2	CSVATGDYGYTF	TGCAGCGTTGCGACAGGGGACTATGGCTACACCTTC
-	TRBV3-1/TRBV3-2	-	TRBJ2-2	CASSQVSTGELFF	TGTGCCAGCAGCCAAGTCTCCACCGGGGAGCTGTTTTTT
-	TRBV5-1	-	TRBJ1-5	CASSRDSPIGGHQPQHF	TGCGCCAGCAGCCGGGACTCACCAATTGGGGGCCATCAGCCCCAGCATTTT
-	TRBV6-2/TRBV6-3	-	TRBJ2-3	CASSWGRPDTQYF	TGTGCCAGCAGTTGGGGGCGCCCAGATACGCAGTATTTT
TRBD2	TRBV3-1/TRBV3-2	-	TRBJ2-4	CASSHRGVAGLRGDIQYF	TGTGCCAGCAGCCATCGTGGGGTAGCGGGGCTAAGGGGGGACATTCAGTACTTC
TRBD1	TRBV6-5	few	TRBJ1-4	CASRKGQGDEKLFF	TGTGCCAGCAGAAAGGGACAGGGGGATGAAAAACTGTTTTTT
-	TRBV4-1	-	TRBJ1-3	CASSSTGGQGGNTIYF	TGCGCCAGCAGTTCGACCGGGGGCCAAGGGGGAAACACCATATATTTT